A single sample gave rise to the 14 T cell receptor beta chains below, sequenced in a study of blood T cell repertoires in COVID-19. Clones were sequenced by immunoSEQ multiplex PCR, and TCRdb holds only the in-frame ones, with some missing. This sample yields 180,000 or so clones, of which roughly 82% are seen a single time; 11% belongs to the top ten. The sequencing sample was made of PBMCs or T cells enriched from blood (not recorded which). These TCRs come from a man in his fifties or sixties who had recovered from COVID-19.

The J gene is TRBJ2-7, the V gene TRBV25-1, with a possible D match to TRBD1 (6 bases). The V end lost 3 bases, the J end lost 3 bases, and 9 bases lay between the germline ends. Germline loops: CDR1 MGHDK, CDR2 SYGVNS. CDR3 length equals 13 residues. CDR3: CASSETGYYEQYF. The CDR3 region has the DNA TGTGCCAGCAGTGAGACAGGATACTACGAGCAGTACTTC.

The V gene is TRBV14, the J gene TRBJ1-2; D is ambiguous. Germline CDR1 SGHDN, CDR2 FVKESK. This CDR3 has 14 amino acids. V dropped 1 base and J dropped 1 base, with 7 bases sitting between them. CDR3 sequence (DNA): TGTGCCAGCAGCCAAGGAAGGAGTAACTATGGCTACACCTTC. As protein: CASSQGRSNYGYTF.

The chain is built from TRBV10-3 and TRBJ2-2; TRBD2 aligns across 10 bases. The CDR3 loop spans 18 amino acids. Trimming at V came to 3 bases and at J to 2 bases, leaving 9 bases not matched to a gene. Germline CDR1 reads ENHRY; CDR2 reads SYGVKD. The CDR3 DNA sequence: TGTGCCATCAGTGAAACCCTAGCGGGAGCAGCTAACACCGGGGAGCTGTTTTTT. Protein: CAISETLAGAANTGELFF.

The genes are TRBV18 and TRBJ2-3; TRBD2 matches at 9 bases. Trimming at V came to 3 bases and at J to 0 bases, leaving 4 bases not matched to a gene. The CDR3 has 16 amino acids. Looked up from germline, CDR1 is KGHSH and CDR2 is LQKENI. CDR3 sequence reads: CASSPRLADSTDTQYF. The CDR3 nucleotides read TGTGCCAGCTCACCCCGACTAGCGGACAGCACAGATACGCAGTATTTT.

The chain links TRBV15 to TRBJ1-5; D uncertain. CDR1 and CDR2 (germline): LNHNV, YYDKDF (reference sequence). V lost 5 bases, J lost 8 bases, and 16 bases lay in between. The CDR3 extends over 14 amino acids. The CDR3 DNA reads TGTGCCACCAGCTCACGCAACTGGGGAGAGCCCCAGCATTTT. Translated: CATSSRNWGEPQHF. The whole variable domain, filled in from reference TRBV15 and TRBJ1-5, reads DAMVIQNPRYQVTQFGKPVTLSCSQTLNHNVMYWYQQKSSQAPKLLFHYYDKDFNNEADTPDNFQSRRPNTSFCFLDIRSPGLGDTAMYLCATSSRNWGEPQHFGDGTRLSIL.

For the CDR3, the DNA is TGTGCCAGTAGTACGAAGGGGGAAAGCTCCTACGAGCAGTACTTC. This codes for CASSTKGESSYEQYF. V usage is TRBV19 and J usage is TRBJ2-7, with a possible D match to TRBD1 (6 bases). The germline CDR1 and CDR2 sequences are LNHDA and SQIVND (reference sequence). CDR3 length: 15 amino acids. With 4 bases removed from V and 0 bases from J, the gap between germline ends came to 13 bases.

V gene TRBV5-4 combines with J gene TRBJ2-5; tentative D call: TRBD2 (7 bases). Germline V gene sequence: CDR1 SGHNT, CDR2 YYREEE (reference sequence). This CDR3 region has 15 residues. Trimming pared 0 bases from V and 4 bases from J, leaving 13 bases between. The CDR3 sequence is CASSLDREGGETQYF. Here the CDR3 DNA reads TGTGCCAGCAGCTTGGACAGGGAGGGCGGAGAGACCCAGTACTTC.

The chain couples TRBV3-1 (or the pseudogene TRBV3-2) to TRBJ2-3; D uncertain. Germline V gives CDR1 LGHDT, CDR2 YNNKEL (reference sequence). The V gene lost 1 base and the J gene lost 1 base, with 9 bases spanning the gap. There are 15 residues in the CDR3. The CDR3 DNA sequence: TGTGCCAGCAGCCAAGTAGGAGTAGGCACAGATACGCAGTATTTT. It specifies CASSQVGVGTDTQYF.

This clone has only one observation. CDR3 DNA: TGTGCCAGCAGCTTATATCCAGTGAACACTGAAGCTTTCTTT. This codes for CASSLYPVNTEAFF. The chain uses TRBV7-6 and TRBJ1-1; no reliable D call. V dropped 2 bases and J dropped 0 bases, with 7 bases sitting between them. The CDR3 has 14 residues. Germline CDR1 SGHVS, CDR2 FNYEAQ.

This clone appeared a single time. This chain uses TRBV5-5 with TRBJ1-3, with 9 bases lining up with TRBD1. Germline-derived CDR1 and CDR2 are SGHKS and YYEKEE (reference sequence). The length of the CDR3 is 17 residues. V lost 4 bases, J lost 0 bases, and 8 bases stayed unmatched. The CDR3 is CASSQGQGFYSGNTIYF. CDR3 sequence (DNA): TGTGCCAGCAGCCAGGGACAGGGATTCTACTCTGGAAACACCATATATTTT.

The V gene is TRBV7-9, the J gene TRBJ2-3; maybe TRBD2 (6 bases). Trimming cost V 1 base and J 0 bases, with 8 bases left between them. The CDR3 has 15 residues. Germline CDR1 is SEHNR and CDR2 is FQNEAQ (reference sequence). This CDR3 is CASSLGLGSTDTQYF. CDR3 nucleotide sequence: TGTGCCAGCAGCTTAGGACTAGGGAGCACAGATACGCAGTATTTT.

J is TRBJ2-3 and V is TRBV5-1, with TRBD1 matching over 7 bases. Per germline, CDR1 SGHRS and CDR2 YFSETQ. The CDR3 totals 16 residues. V was pared by 1 base and J by 4 bases, with 9 bases of the junction left unmatched. The DNA of the CDR3 is TGCGCCAGCAGCTTGACCACGGTGCAGGGGGCAGATACGCAGTATTTT. Protein sequence: CASSLTTVQGADTQYF. Looking up the rest from reference TRBV5-1 and TRBJ2-3 gives the full variable domain: KAGVTQTPRYLIKTRGQQVTLSCSPISGHRSVSWYQQTPGQGLQFLFEYFSETQRNKGNFPGRFSGRQFSNSRSEMNVSTLELGDSALYLCASSLTTVQGADTQYFGPGTRLTVL.

The chain links TRBV3-1 (or the pseudogene TRBV3-2) to TRBJ2-7; D is perhaps TRBD2 (5 bases). Germline lookup yields CDR1 LGHDT and CDR2 YNNKEL (reference sequence). CDR3 length equals 13 residues. Trimming stripped 4 bases from V and 4 bases from J, with 11 bases between. The CDR3 coding sequence is TGTGCCAGCAGCCCCGCGGGTTCTTACGAGCAGTACTTC. It codes for CASSPAGSYEQYF.

Of note for this clone: Additional DNA sequences in this sample encode the identical CDR3. This chain connects TRBV12-3 or TRBV12-4 to TRBJ2-7; a possible D gene is TRBD1 (5 bases). This CDR3 is 12 amino acids long. The V gene lost 6 bases and the J gene lost 3 bases, with 9 bases spanning the gap. This CDR3 is CASSPQGYEQYF. In DNA form, the CDR3 reads TGTGCCAGCAGCCCTCAGGGCTACGAGCAGTACTTC.